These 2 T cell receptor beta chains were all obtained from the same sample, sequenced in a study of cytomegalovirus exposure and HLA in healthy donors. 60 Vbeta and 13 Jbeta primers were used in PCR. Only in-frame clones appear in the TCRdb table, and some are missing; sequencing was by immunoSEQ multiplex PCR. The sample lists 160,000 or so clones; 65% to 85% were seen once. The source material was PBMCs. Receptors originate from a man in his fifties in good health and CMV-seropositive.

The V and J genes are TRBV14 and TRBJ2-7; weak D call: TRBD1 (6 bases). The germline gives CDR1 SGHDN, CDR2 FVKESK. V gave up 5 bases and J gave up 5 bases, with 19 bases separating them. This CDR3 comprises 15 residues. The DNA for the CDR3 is TGTGCCAGCAGCGGTTTCCCAGGGGCATTTAACGAGCAGTACTTC. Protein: CASSGFPGAFNEQYF.

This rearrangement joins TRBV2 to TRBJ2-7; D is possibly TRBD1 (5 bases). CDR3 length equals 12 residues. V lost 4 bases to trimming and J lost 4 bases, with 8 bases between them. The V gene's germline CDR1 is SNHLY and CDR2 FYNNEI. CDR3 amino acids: CASSGTPYEQYF. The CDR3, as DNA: TGTGCCAGCAGTGGGACACCTTACGAGCAGTACTTC. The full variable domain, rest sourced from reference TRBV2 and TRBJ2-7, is EPEVTQTPSHQVTQMGQEVILRCVPISNHLYFYWYRQILGQKVEFLVSFYNNEISEKSEIFDDQFSVERPDGSNFTLKIRSTKLEDSAMYFCASSGTPYEQYFGPGTRLTVT.